The 8 T cell receptor beta chains listed next were all sequenced from one sample in a study of blood T cell repertoires in COVID-19 (dated by TCRdb to 2018 to 2021). Library preparation employed the immunoSEQ multiplex PCR assay. TCRdb's version of the immuneACCESS table is confined to in-frame rearrangements and falls short of the full clone set. An unresolved V gene accounts for under half of the shortfall where checked; the remainder is of unknown origin. This sample lists about 270,000 clones; 75% to 90% were detected once. The ten largest account for about an eighth of the sample. The sequenced sample consisted of peripheral blood. These receptors were obtained from a woman aged 70 to 79 with COVID-19, enrolled during active disease.

The chain has TRBV28 and TRBJ2-5, with a possible D match to TRBD1 (6 bases). Germline V gene data show CDR1 as MDHEN and CDR2 as SYDVKM. Trimming shortened V by 4 bases and J by 3 bases, and 9 bases separated the two germline ends. The CDR3 length is 13 residues. The CDR3 loop is CASSSGQKETQYF. DNA of the CDR3: TGTGCCAGCAGTTCGGGACAAAAAGAGACCCAGTACTTC. Variable domain in full (rest from reference TRBV28 and TRBJ2-5): DVKVTQSSRYLVKRTGEKVFLECVQDMDHENMFWYRQDPGLGLRLIYFSYDVKMKEKGDIPEGYSVSREKKERFSLILESASTNQTSMYLCASSSGQKETQYFGPGTRLLVL.

The gene calls are TRBV2 and TRBJ2-7; D is possibly TRBD1 (6 bases). Germline loops: CDR1 SNHLY, CDR2 FYNNEI. The CDR3 spans 14 residues. The V end was cut by 7 bases, the J end by 1 base, with 14 bases between. The DNA of the CDR3 is TGTGCCAGCATGATGGACAGAGTTTCCTACGAGCAGTACTTC. This sequence encodes CASMMDRVSYEQYF.

To note about this clone: Given the absence of the conserved phenylalanine or tryptophan at the CDR3 end, a read error is likely. The DNA is omitted, as the CDR3 cannot be located on it reliably, and the CDR3 follows TCRdb's listing. The chain uses TRBV6-2 or TRBV6-3 and TRBJ1-5; no check of the table's D call, TRBD1, against the DNA was made. Germline V lookup: CDR1 MNHEY, CDR2 SVGEGT. The CDR3 length is 13 residues, termini included. The CDR3 sequence: CASSYPGWVGLAL.

In its sample, this clone was seen once. V is TRBV9 and J is TRBJ2-1; 7 bases agree with TRBD1. J lost 1 base, V lost 3 bases, and 4 bases had no gene match. CDR1 is SGDLS, CDR2 YYNGEE, per germline. The CDR3 is made up of 15 amino acids. The CDR3 DNA follows: TGTGCCAGCAGCGGACAGGGAAATTCCTACAATGAGCAGTTCTTC. Amino acid sequence: CASSGQGNSYNEQFF.

CDR3 nucleotide sequence: TGTGCCATCAGAGCAAGTGTGGGGGCAGGGGAGACCCAGTACTTC. This encodes CAIRASVGAGETQYF. The chain uses TRBV10-3 and TRBJ2-5; D is possibly TRBD1 (6 bases). Germline values: CDR1 ENHRY, CDR2 SYGVKD. Trimming removed 6 bases from V and 5 bases from J, with 19 bases in between. The CDR3 spans 15 residues.

The rearrangement uses TRBV27 and TRBJ1-1; TRBD1 matches at 7 bases. The CDR3 covers 16 residues. The junction had 10 bases not matched to a gene; V was cut back by 2 bases and J by 4 bases. Germline assignment: CDR1 MNHEY and CDR2 SMNVEV (reference sequence). The DNA of the CDR3 is TGTGCCAGCAGTTTAGTGGGCAGGGGGTCCGGCACTGAAGCTTTCTTT. This codes for CASSLVGRGSGTEAFF.

A single count supports this clone. The chain links TRBV11-2 to TRBJ1-1, with 7 positions matching TRBD1. CDR1 and CDR2 from the germline V gene are SGHAT and FQNNGV. The V and J ends lost 5 bases and 4 bases, in that order; junction bases with no gene match: 4. CDR3 length: 13 residues. The CDR3 sequence: CASSPGGTTEAFF. In DNA, the CDR3 is TGTGCCAGCAGCCCAGGGGGGACCACTGAAGCTTTCTTT. Looking up the rest from reference TRBV11-2 and TRBJ1-1 gives the full variable domain: EAGVAQSPRYKIIEKRQSVAFWCNPISGHATLYWYQQILGQGPKLLIQFQNNGVVDDSQLPKDRFSAERLKGVDSTLKIQPAKLEDSAVYLCASSPGGTTEAFFGQGTRLTVV.

V gene TRBV7-9 combines with J gene TRBJ1-4; no firm D call. V lost 1 base and J lost 6, with 18 bases in between. This CDR3 has 17 residues. Per the germline V gene, CDR1 is SEHNR and CDR2 is FQNEAQ (reference sequence). CDR3 region: CASSLGGPLDWHEKLFF. The CDR3 coding sequence is TGTGCCAGCAGCTTAGGAGGTCCTCTAGACTGGCATGAAAAACTGTTTTTT.